These T cell receptor beta chains were read from a single sample in a study of blood T cell repertoires in COVID-19. The protocol was immunoSEQ multiplex PCR, while the TCRdb copy is restricted to in-frame clones and leaves out a portion. The sample yields more than 300,000 clones, around nine tenths seen once. Material: PBMCs or T cells enriched from blood (not recorded which). These receptor sequences come from a woman under 40 who had been exposed to COVID-19. Both conserved end residues are part of each CDR3. The D gene is left open where the match is weak.

d_gene	v_gene	j_gene	len	CDR3nt	CDR3aa
NA	TRBV19	TRBJ1-2	14	TGTGCCAGTACTCCCCCGGGACTTGTGGCTGGCTACACCTTC	CASTPPGLVAGYTF
NA	TRBV19	TRBJ1-6	16	TGTGCCAGTAGTGCCCGTCCAAGGGGCCATAATTCACCCCTCCACTTT	CASSARPRGHNSPLHF
TRBD2	TRBV7-6	TRBJ2-1	17	TGTGCCAGCAGCTTAAGTCTTAGTAGCGGGGTCTACAATGAGCAGTTCTTC	CASSLSLSSGVYNEQFF
NA	TRBV7-2	TRBJ1-3	15	TGTGCCAGCAGCTTCCGACAGAGCTCTGGAAACACCATATATTTT	CASSFRQSSGNTIYF
TRBD1	TRBV5-1	TRBJ1-1	17	TGCGCCAGCAGCTTGGGACAGGGGGTCACGGTGAACACTGAAGCTTTCTTT	CASSLGQGVTVNTEAFF
TRBD1	TRBV6-4	TRBJ1-4	14	TGTGCCAGCAGATGGGGCAGGGGGCGTGAAAAACTGTTTTTT	CASRWGRGREKLFF
NA	TRBV6-2/TRBV6-3	TRBJ1-5	14	TGTGCCAGCAGTTATCAAACTTACAATCAGCCCCAGCATTTT	CASSYQTYNQPQHF
TRBD2	TRBV11-2	TRBJ2-3	17	TGTGCCAGCAGCACCGAGCGGGGCCGCTTCCGCGCAGATACGCAGTATTTT	CASSTERGRFRADTQYF
TRBD2	TRBV7-2	TRBJ2-4	17	TGTGCCAGCAGCTCTGGGACTAGCGGGGTACAGAAAAACATTCAGTACTTC	CASSSGTSGVQKNIQYF
NA	TRBV30	TRBJ2-2	12	TGTGCCTGGCTCCCCCGTACCGGGGAGCTGTTTTTT	CAWLPRTGELFF
NA	TRBV19	TRBJ1-6	14	TGTGCCAGTAAGGCAGGGGCTTTTAATTCACCCCTCCACTTT	CASKAGAFNSPLHF
NA	TRBV11-2	TRBJ2-7	17	TGTGCCAGCAGCTCTCGGACAGCCAACCCTCGGGACTACGAGCAGTACTTC	CASSSRTANPRDYEQYF
TRBD2	TRBV3-1/TRBV3-2	TRBJ2-5	16	TGTGCCAGCAGTCGAAAACTAGCGGGGGCCGGAGAGACCCAGTACTTC	CASSRKLAGAGETQYF
NA	TRBV5-1	TRBJ1-2	14	TGCGCCAGCAGCTCATCCGTCGCGGGGCCTGGCTACACCTTC	CASSSSVAGPGYTF
NA	TRBV21-1	TRBJ2-6	14	TGTGCCAGCCCAAACTTTACTGGGGCCAACGTCCTGACTTTC	CASPNFTGANVLTF
NA	TRBV4-3	TRBJ1-3	14	TGCGCCAGCAGCCAAGATATATCTGGAAACACCATATATTTT	CASSQDISGNTIYF
TRBD2	TRBV28	TRBJ2-1	16	TGTGCCAGCCTCTTTAGCGGGGGAACCCCCTACAATGAGCAGTTCTTC	CASLFSGGTPYNEQFF
TRBD1	TRBV18	TRBJ1-1	12	TGTGCCAGCTCAAAGGGACAGGGCGAAGCTTTCTTT	CASSKGQGEAFF